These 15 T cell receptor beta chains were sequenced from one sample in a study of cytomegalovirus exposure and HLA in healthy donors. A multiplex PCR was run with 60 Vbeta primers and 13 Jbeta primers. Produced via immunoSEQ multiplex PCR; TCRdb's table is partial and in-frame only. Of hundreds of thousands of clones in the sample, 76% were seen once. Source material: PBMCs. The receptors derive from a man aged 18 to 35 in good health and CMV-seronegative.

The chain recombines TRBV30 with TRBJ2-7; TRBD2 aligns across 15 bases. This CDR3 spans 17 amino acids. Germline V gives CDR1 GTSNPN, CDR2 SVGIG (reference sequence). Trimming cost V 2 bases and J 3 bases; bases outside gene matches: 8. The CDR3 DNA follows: TGTGCCTGGAGTTTTCGTGGGACTAGCGGGAGGTTCTACGAGCAGTACTTC. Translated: CAWSFRGTSGRFYEQYF.

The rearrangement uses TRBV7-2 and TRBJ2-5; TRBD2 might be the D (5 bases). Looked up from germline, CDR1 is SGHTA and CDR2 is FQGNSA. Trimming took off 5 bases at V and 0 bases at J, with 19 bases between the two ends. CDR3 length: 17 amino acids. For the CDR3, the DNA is TGTGCCAGCAGCCCAGGCGTTGGCGGGCCCAACCAAGAGACCCAGTACTTC. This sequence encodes CASSPGVGGPNQETQYF.

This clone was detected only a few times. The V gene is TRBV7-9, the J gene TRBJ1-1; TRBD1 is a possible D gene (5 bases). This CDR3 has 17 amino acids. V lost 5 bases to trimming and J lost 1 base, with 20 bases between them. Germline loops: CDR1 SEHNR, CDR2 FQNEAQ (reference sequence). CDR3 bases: TGTGCCAGCAGCCCGGGCCTCGGGGGAGGGCCGAACACTGAAGCTTTCTTT. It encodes CASSPGLGGGPNTEAFF.

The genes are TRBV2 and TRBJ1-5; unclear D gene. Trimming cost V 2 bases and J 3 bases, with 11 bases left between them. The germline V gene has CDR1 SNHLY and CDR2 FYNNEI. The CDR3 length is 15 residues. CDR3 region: CASSERDNVNQPQHF. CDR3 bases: TGTGCCAGCAGTGAACGTGACAATGTCAATCAGCCCCAGCATTTT.

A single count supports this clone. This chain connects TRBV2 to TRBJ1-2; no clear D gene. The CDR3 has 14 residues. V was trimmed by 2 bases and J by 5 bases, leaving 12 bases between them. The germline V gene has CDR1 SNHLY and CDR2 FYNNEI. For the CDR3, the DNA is TGTGCCAGCAGTGAATCCCGGGCGGGGTATGGCTACACCTTC. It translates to CASSESRAGYGYTF. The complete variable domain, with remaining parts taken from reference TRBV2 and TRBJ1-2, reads EPEVTQTPSHQVTQMGQEVILRCVPISNHLYFYWYRQILGQKVEFLVSFYNNEISEKSEIFDDQFSVERPDGSNFTLKIRSTKLEDSAMYFCASSESRAGYGYTFGSGTRLTVV.

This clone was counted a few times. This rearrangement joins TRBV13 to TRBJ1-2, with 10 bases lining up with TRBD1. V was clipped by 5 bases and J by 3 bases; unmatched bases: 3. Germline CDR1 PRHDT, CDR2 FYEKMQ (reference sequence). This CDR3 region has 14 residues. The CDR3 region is CASSQGTGDYGYTF. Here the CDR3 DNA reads TGTGCCAGCAGCCAAGGGACAGGGGACTATGGCTACACCTTC.

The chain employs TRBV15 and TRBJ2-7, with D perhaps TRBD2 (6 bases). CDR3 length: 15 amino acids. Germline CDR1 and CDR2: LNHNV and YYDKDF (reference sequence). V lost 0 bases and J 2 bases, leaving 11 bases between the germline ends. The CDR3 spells CATSRDRGGTYEQYF. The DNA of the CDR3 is TGTGCCACCAGCAGAGATCGTGGGGGGACCTACGAGCAGTACTTC.

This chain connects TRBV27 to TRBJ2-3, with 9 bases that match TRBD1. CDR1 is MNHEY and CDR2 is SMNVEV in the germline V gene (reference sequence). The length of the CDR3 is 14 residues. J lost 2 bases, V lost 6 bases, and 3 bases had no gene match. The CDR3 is CASRGQGFTDTQYF. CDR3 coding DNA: TGTGCCAGCAGAGGACAGGGGTTCACAGATACGCAGTATTTT.

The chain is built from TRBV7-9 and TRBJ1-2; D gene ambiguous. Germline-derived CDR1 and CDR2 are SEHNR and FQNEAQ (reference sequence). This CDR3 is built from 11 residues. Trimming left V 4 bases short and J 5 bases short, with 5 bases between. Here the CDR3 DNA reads TGTGCCAGCAGCTCCGGTTATGGCTACACCTTC. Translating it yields CASSSGYGYTF.

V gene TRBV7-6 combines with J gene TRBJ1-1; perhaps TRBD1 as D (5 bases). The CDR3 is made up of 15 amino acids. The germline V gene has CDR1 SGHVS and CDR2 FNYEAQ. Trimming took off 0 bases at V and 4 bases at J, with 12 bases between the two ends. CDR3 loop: CASSLAFRGTTEAFF. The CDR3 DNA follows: TGTGCCAGCAGCTTAGCTTTCCGGGGGACCACTGAAGCTTTCTTT.

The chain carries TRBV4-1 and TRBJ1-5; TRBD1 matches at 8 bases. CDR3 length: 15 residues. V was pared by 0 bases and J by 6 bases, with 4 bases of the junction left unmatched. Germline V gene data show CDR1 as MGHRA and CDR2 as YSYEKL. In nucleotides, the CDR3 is TGCGCCAGCAGCCAAGAGCCAGGGGGCACTCAGCCCCAGCATTTT. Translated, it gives CASSQEPGGTQPQHF.

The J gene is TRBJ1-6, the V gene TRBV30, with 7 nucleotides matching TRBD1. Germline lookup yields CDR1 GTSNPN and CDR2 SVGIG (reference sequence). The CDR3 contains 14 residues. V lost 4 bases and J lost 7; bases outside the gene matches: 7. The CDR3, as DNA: TGTGCCTGGACCTCCGGGACAGTAAATTCACCCCTCCACTTT. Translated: CAWTSGTVNSPLHF. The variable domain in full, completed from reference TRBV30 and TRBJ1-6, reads SQTIHQWPATLVQPVGSPLSLECTVEGTSNPNLYWYRQAAGRGLQLLFYSVGIGQISSEVPQNLSASRPQDRQFILSSKKLLLSDSGFYLCAWTSGTVNSPLHFGNGTRLTVT.

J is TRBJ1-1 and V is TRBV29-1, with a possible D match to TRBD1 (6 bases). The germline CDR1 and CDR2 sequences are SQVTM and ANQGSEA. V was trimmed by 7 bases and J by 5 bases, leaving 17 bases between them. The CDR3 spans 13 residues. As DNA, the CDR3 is TGCAGCGCAGGGGCTGGAGGTTGGACTGAAGCTTTCTTT. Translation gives CSAGAGGWTEAFF.

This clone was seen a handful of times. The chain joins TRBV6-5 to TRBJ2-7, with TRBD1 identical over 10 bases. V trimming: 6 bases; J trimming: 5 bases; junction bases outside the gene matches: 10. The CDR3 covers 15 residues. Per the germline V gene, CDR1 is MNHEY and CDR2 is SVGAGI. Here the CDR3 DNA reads TGTGCCAGCAGCAACGGGGGACAGGGGAAGAACGAGCAGTACTTC. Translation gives CASSNGGQGKNEQYF.

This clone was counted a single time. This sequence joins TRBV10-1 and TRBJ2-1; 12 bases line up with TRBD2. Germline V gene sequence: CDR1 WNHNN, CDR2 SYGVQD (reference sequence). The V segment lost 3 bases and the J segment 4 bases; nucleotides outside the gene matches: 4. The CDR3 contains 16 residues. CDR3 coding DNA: TGCGCCAGCAGTGACCACCTAGCGGGAGGGTACAATGAGCAGTTCTTC. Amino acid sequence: CASSDHLAGGYNEQFF.